The 2 T cell receptor beta chains given below trace back to one sample, sequenced in a study of shared clonotypes between healthy human individuals. Using immunoSEQ multiplex PCR, the repertoire was profiled, and TCRdb retains in-frame clones only, with some absent. Counted here are some 1 million clones, roughly 75% occurring once; the ten biggest clones make up approximately 1.5%. Sequenced input: memory CD4+ T cells sorted from blood. As for subset: CD45RA-negative fraction. The receptors stem from a young man in good health.

The CDR3, as DNA: TGTGCCAGCACAGACTCTATTAACACCGGGGAGCTGTTTTTT. Encoded protein: CASTDSINTGELFF. This rearrangement joins TRBV6-5 to TRBJ2-2; D gene ambiguous. The ends were cut back, 7 bases at V and 2 bases at J, with 11 bases in the middle. CDR3 length equals 14 residues. CDR1 and CDR2 (germline): MNHEY, SVGAGI.

This clone was counted once. V usage is TRBV11-2 and J usage is TRBJ2-1; maybe TRBD2 (6 bases). Germline lookup yields CDR1 SGHAT and CDR2 FQNNGV. The CDR3 spans 15 residues. V lost 5 bases to trimming and J lost 0 bases, with 11 bases between them. The CDR3 loop reads CASSPSGRSYNEQFF. The CDR3 region has the DNA TGTGCCAGCAGCCCAAGCGGGCGCTCCTACAATGAGCAGTTCTTC. Filled out from reference TRBV11-2 and TRBJ2-1, the complete variable domain reads EAGVAQSPRYKIIEKRQSVAFWCNPISGHATLYWYQQILGQGPKLLIQFQNNGVVDDSQLPKDRFSAERLKGVDSTLKIQPAKLEDSAVYLCASSPSGRSYNEQFFGPGTRLTVL.